This TCR beta chain was recovered during a study of CD8 T cells in Susac syndrome. The CDR3 contains 18 residues. V lost 4 bases to trimming and J lost 1 base; unmatched junction nucleotides: 11. CDR1 is SGDLS, CDR2 YYNGEE, per germline. Random hexamers primed reverse transcription of roughly 0.5 to 1 ug RNA. Each CDR3 protein gets one entry after TCRdb re-called the immunoSEQ multiplex PCR reads with MiXCR. This table holds roughly 400,000 distinct CDR3 sequences, roughly 85% found once. The chain recombines TRBV9 with TRBJ2-2; 9 bases align to TRBD1. What was sequenced was CD8+ T cells from PBMCs. This receptor was identified in a human donor with multiple sclerosis. The CDR3 spells CASSPRGQGPGNTGELFF. The CDR3 DNA reads TGTGCCAGCAGCCCGAGGGGACAGGGCCCCGGGAACACCGGGGAGCTGTTTTTT.